This entry concerns a single T cell receptor (beta chain). The length of the CDR3 is 14 residues. V was clipped by 6 bases and J by 6 bases; unmatched bases: 8. Germline V gene sequence: CDR1 SNHLY, CDR2 FYNNEI. The data were obtained in a study of shared clonotypes between healthy human individuals. Repertoires were generated with immunoSEQ multiplex PCR, while TCRdb's copy carries only in-frame clones and drops some. Seen here are about 1.1 million clones, 70% to 80% observed once, and the top ten hold about 0.89%. The gene calls are TRBV2 and TRBJ1-5; 7 nucleotides align to TRBD1. The sample was memory CD4+ T cells from PBMCs. Sample subset: CD45RA-negative fraction. The receptor was isolated from a man aged 18 to 30 in good health. Some clones in this sample may be carry-over from other donors' samples. CDR3 protein: CASSPTGESQPQHF. The CDR3 bases are TGTGCCAGCAGCCCTACAGGGGAAAGTCAGCCCCAGCATTTT.